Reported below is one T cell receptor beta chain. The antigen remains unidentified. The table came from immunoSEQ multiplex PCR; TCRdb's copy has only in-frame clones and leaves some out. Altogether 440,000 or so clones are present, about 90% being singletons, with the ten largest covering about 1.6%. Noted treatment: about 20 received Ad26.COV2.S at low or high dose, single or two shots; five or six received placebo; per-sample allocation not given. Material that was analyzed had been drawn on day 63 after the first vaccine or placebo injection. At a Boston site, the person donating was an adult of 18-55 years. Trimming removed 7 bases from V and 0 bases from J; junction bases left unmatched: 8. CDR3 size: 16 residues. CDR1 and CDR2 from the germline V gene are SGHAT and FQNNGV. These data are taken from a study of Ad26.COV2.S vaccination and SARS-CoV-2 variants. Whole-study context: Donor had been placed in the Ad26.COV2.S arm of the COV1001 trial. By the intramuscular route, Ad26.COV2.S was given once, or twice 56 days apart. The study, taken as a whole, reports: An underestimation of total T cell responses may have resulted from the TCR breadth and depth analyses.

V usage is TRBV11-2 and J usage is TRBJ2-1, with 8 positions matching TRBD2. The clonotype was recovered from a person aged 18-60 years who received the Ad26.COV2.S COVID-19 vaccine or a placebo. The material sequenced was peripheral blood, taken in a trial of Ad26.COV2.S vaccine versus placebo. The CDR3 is CASISSGGSSYNEQFF. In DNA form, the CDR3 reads TGTGCCAGCATATCAAGCGGGGGTAGCTCCTACAATGAGCAGTTCTTC.